The rows below give T cell receptor beta chains drawn from one sample of a study of identical twins. One entry per CDR3 protein results from TCRdb running MiXCR on the 5' RACE reads. Of around 370,000 distinct CDR3 sequences in the sample, approximately 8.8% were seen once. The sequenced sample consisted of naive T cells sorted from blood. Receptors were obtained from a woman in her fifties or sixties in good health. The CDR3 runs from the conserved cysteine through the conserved F or W. D genes are given only for firm matches. A clone size is listed for some rows: how often the clone was seen (once, few, many), or a class if it is expanded.

abundance: -
v_gene: TRBV11-2
d_gene: -
j_gene: TRBJ2-6
CDR3aa: CASSPLSGLQANVLTF
CDR3nt: TGTGCCAGCAGCCCGCTGAGCGGTTTGCAGGCCAACGTCCTGACTTTC

abundance: few
v_gene: TRBV15
d_gene: TRBD2
j_gene: TRBJ2-5
CDR3aa: CATSRAASGRWGQETQYF
CDR3nt: TGTGCCACCAGCAGGGCCGCGAGCGGGAGGTGGGGACAAGAGACCCAGTACTTC

abundance: many
v_gene: TRBV3-1
d_gene: -
j_gene: TRBJ2-3
CDR3aa: CASSPSGITDTQYF
CDR3nt: TGTGCCAGCAGCCCCTCCGGGATCACAGATACGCAGTATTTT

abundance: -
v_gene: TRBV6-5
d_gene: TRBD1
j_gene: TRBJ2-3
CDR3aa: CASSRRQGTDTQYF
CDR3nt: TGTGCCAGCAGTCGACGACAGGGGACAGATACGCAGTATTTT

abundance: -
v_gene: TRBV19
d_gene: -
j_gene: TRBJ2-2
CDR3aa: CASPNLYTGELFF
CDR3nt: TGTGCCAGCCCGAATTTATACACCGGGGAGCTGTTTTTT

abundance: few
v_gene: TRBV7-9
d_gene: TRBD1
j_gene: TRBJ2-6
CDR3aa: CASSYRTGGPSGANVLTF
CDR3nt: TGTGCCAGCAGCTACCGAACAGGGGGCCCCTCTGGGGCCAACGTCCTGACTTTC

abundance: many
v_gene: TRBV12-3/TRBV12-4
d_gene: -
j_gene: TRBJ2-1
CDR3aa: CASSLGGTVYNEQFF
CDR3nt: TGTGCCAGCAGTTTAGGCGGGACGGTTTACAATGAGCAGTTCTTC

abundance: -
v_gene: TRBV7-2
d_gene: TRBD1
j_gene: TRBJ1-6
CDR3aa: CASSPRQGNFSPLHF
CDR3nt: TGTGCCAGCAGCCCCCGACAGGGGAACTTTTCACCCCTCCACTTT

abundance: -
v_gene: TRBV6-5
d_gene: -
j_gene: TRBJ2-1
CDR3aa: CATPSNEQFF
CDR3nt: TGTGCCACCCCGTCAAATGAGCAGTTCTTC

abundance: many
v_gene: TRBV5-1
d_gene: TRBD1
j_gene: TRBJ1-5
CDR3aa: CASSLEGTGNQPQHF
CDR3nt: TGCGCCAGCAGCTTGGAAGGGACAGGGAATCAGCCCCAGCATTTT